The 15 T cell receptor beta chains given below trace back to one sample, sequenced in a study of blood T cells in healthy people across ages. The authors ran a second PCR of 7 to 11 cycles using a sample-barcoded 5' primer and a J-beta primer mix. Using its own MiXCR run on the 5' RACE reads, TCRdb lists one record per CDR3 protein. This table holds approximately 800,000 distinct CDR3 sequences, nearly 60% found once. Input material: blood. These receptors all come from a man aged 25-40 years in good health.

The V gene is TRBV7-2, the J gene TRBJ2-1, with D hard to call. The length of the CDR3 is 15 residues. V was clipped by 4 bases and J by 5 bases, with 15 bases between them. CDR1 SGHTA and CDR2 FQGNSA come from the germline V gene. The CDR3, as DNA: TGTGCCAGCAGCTGGTCCTGGGAAAGGCACAATGAGCAGTTCTTC. The encoded protein is CASSWSWERHNEQFF.

The CDR3 is CASSYPGTSGGAYTGELFF. CDR3 sequence (DNA): TGTGCCAGCAGTTACCCCGGGACTAGCGGGGGGGCGTACACCGGGGAGCTGTTTTTT. The chain carries TRBV6-2 or TRBV6-3 and TRBJ2-2; 16 nucleotides align to TRBD2. V lost 2 bases and J lost 3; bases outside the gene matches: 6. This CDR3 spans 19 amino acids. Germline CDR1 is MNHEY and CDR2 is SVGEGT.

The chain uses TRBV20-1 and TRBJ1-1; D is possibly TRBD1 (6 bases). The CDR3 has 12 residues. V lost 6 bases and J lost 6, with 14 bases in between. Looked up from germline, CDR1 is DFQATT and CDR2 is SNEGSKA (reference sequence). CDR3 coding DNA: TGCAGTGCCCGGACAGTACGGCCTGAAGCTTTCTTT. This gives the protein CSARTVRPEAFF.

This clonotype was counted a few times. The chain has TRBV28 and TRBJ1-2; 8 positions agree with TRBD1. CDR1 and CDR2 from the germline V gene are MDHEN and SYDVKM. CDR3 length equals 14 residues. Unmatched junction bases numbered 13, after V lost 6 bases and J lost 10 bases. CDR3 in amino acids: CASRSRGRTTNYTF. The CDR3 DNA reads as TGTGCCAGCAGGAGCAGGGGGCGTACGACTAACTACACCTTC.

The chain uses TRBV20-1 and TRBJ2-5; perhaps TRBD2 as D (7 bases). CDR1 DFQATT and CDR2 SNEGSKA come from the germline V gene (reference sequence). With 6 bases removed from V and 2 bases from J, the gap between germline ends came to 16 bases. This CDR3 is built from 14 residues. CDR3 sequence: CSARGAGLQETQYF. The CDR3 nucleotides read TGCAGTGCCCGGGGGGCGGGTCTGCAAGAGACCCAGTACTTC.

The V call is TRBV29-1, the J call TRBJ1-5; a weak D match, TRBD1 (5 bases). CDR1 is SQVTM, CDR2 ANQGSEA, per germline. The V end lost 3 bases, the J end lost 0 bases, and 6 bases lay between the germline ends. The CDR3 loop spans 13 amino acids. In DNA, the CDR3 is TGCAGCGTTGAGGGGGATAGCAATCAGCCCCAGCATTTT. It translates to CSVEGDSNQPQHF. The whole variable domain, filled in from reference TRBV29-1 and TRBJ1-5, reads SAVISQKPSRDICQRGTSLTIQCQVDSQVTMMFWYRQQPGQSLTLIATANQGSEATYESGFVIDKFPISRPNLTFSTLTVSNMSPEDSSIYLCSVEGDSNQPQHFGDGTRLSIL.

This clonotype was seen repeatedly, ten times or more. The gene calls are TRBV6-4 and TRBJ2-6, with D perhaps TRBD1 or TRBD2 (5 bases each). The CDR3 is made up of 15 amino acids. Between the trimmed V and J ends, which lost 0 bases and 2 bases, there was a span of 5 bases. In germline, CDR1 is MRHNA, CDR2 SNTAGT. CDR3: CASSDSGAGANVLTF. CDR3 nucleotide sequence: TGTGCCAGCAGTGACTCGGGGGCTGGGGCCAACGTCCTGACTTTC.

Only a few counts were recorded for this clonotype. The chain joins TRBV7-2 to TRBJ2-3, with 8 positions matching TRBD2. In germline, CDR1 is SGHTA, CDR2 FQGNSA. CDR3 length equals 15 residues. The junction had 8 bases not matched to a gene; V was cut back by 5 bases and J by 4 bases. The CDR3 reads CASSAQRGLPDTQYF. The DNA for the CDR3 is TGTGCCAGCAGCGCCCAGCGGGGGCTCCCAGATACGCAGTATTTT.

There are a few counts of this clonotype. V is TRBV7-2 and J is TRBJ2-7, with D unclear. Germline assignment: CDR1 SGHTA and CDR2 FQGNSA. Trimming stripped 2 bases from V and 1 base from J, with 9 bases between. The CDR3 sequence is 14 residues long. This CDR3 reads CASSLLGLSYEQYF. In nucleotides, the CDR3 is TGTGCCAGCAGCTTACTGGGTCTATCCTACGAGCAGTACTTC.

This clonotype was recorded a few times. The chain recombines TRBV7-2 with TRBJ2-7; weak D call: TRBD1 (6 bases). Trimming removed 5 bases at V and 2 bases at J, with 13 bases between. CDR3 size: 14 residues. Looked up from germline, CDR1 is SGHTA and CDR2 is FQGNSA. Here the CDR3 reads CASSPTGSPYEQYF. The CDR3 DNA sequence: TGTGCCAGCAGCCCTACAGGGAGTCCCTACGAGCAGTACTTC.

In its sample, this clonotype was seen many times. V gene TRBV12-3 or TRBV12-4 combines with J gene TRBJ2-7; TRBD2 might be the D (6 bases). CDR3 size: 13 residues. V was clipped by 4 bases and J by 3 bases, with 10 bases between them. As DNA, the CDR3 is TGTGCCAGCAGTTCATCCGGGAGCTACGAGCAGTACTTC. It is translated as CASSSSGSYEQYF.

The genes are TRBV6-6 and TRBJ2-1, with no clear D. V was pared by 6 bases and J by 8 bases, with 17 bases between. The CDR3 extends over 14 amino acids. Germline V gene sequence: CDR1 MNHNY, CDR2 SVGAGI (reference sequence). CDR3 sequence (DNA): TGTGCCAGCAGCCTCGCTAGGGCATCGGATGAGCAGTTCTTC. It yields the protein CASSLARASDEQFF.

The gene calls are TRBV7-9 and TRBJ2-4; D not certain. Germline CDR1 and CDR2: SEHNR and FQNEAQ (reference sequence). The CDR3 length is 16 residues. V was trimmed by 3 bases and J by 8 bases, leaving 20 bases between them. CDR3 sequence (DNA): TGTGCCAGCAGCTTTTTTATCACGGAACTGACCGACATTCAGTACTTC. Translated: CASSFFITELTDIQYF.

This clonotype was observed a single time. The chain uses TRBV6-6 and TRBJ1-5; no firm D call. Germline values: CDR1 MNHNY, CDR2 SVGAGI (reference sequence). V was pared by 6 bases and J by 4 bases, with 10 bases between. CDR3 length: 13 amino acids. CDR3 DNA sequence: TGTGCCAGCAGCCCGTCACTGAATCAGCCCCAGCATTTT. This sequence encodes CASSPSLNQPQHF.

The genes are TRBV25-1 and TRBJ1-2; D uncertain. V was pared by 11 bases and J by 6 bases, with 7 bases between. Germline-derived CDR1 and CDR2 are MGHDK and SYGVNS. The CDR3 is made up of 9 amino acids. This CDR3 is CAGRDGYTF. The CDR3 coding sequence is TGTGCCGGAAGAGATGGCTACACCTTC.